This is a list of T cell receptor beta chains from one sample in a study of shared clonotypes between healthy human individuals. This table comes from immunoSEQ multiplex PCR, and its TCRdb copy is limited to in-frame clones, with some not included. Altogether more than 2 million clones are present, 90% to 96% being singletons, with the ten largest covering approximately 0.13%. The sequenced sample consisted of naive CD4+ T cells sorted from blood. The source of these receptors is a man in his late teens or twenties in good health. Each CDR3 is given with its conserved first and last residue. A D gene is named only where the DNA matches it firmly. For some rows the clone size is stated as once, few or many, or as a class when expanded; others skip it.

d_call j_call clone_size v_call cdr3_nt cdr3_aa
. TRBJ1-2 . TRBV12-2 TGTGCAAGTCGCTTGAGCGAATACTATGGCTACACCTTC CASRLSEYYGYTF
. TRBJ2-1 . TRBV2 TGTGCCAGCAGTGAATCAGCCCCCTACAATGAGCAGTTCTTC CASSESAPYNEQFF
TRBD2 TRBJ2-2 . TRBV2 TGTGCCAGCAACCTCCTCGGGGGGGGCACCGGGGAGCTGTTTTTT CASNLLGGGTGELFF
. TRBJ1-5 few TRBV6-5 TGTGCCAGCAGTTACGAGGGCAGCAATCAGCCCCAGCATTTT CASSYEGSNQPQHF
TRBD1 TRBJ2-7 . TRBV19 TGTGCCAGTAGTAGTCAGGGGGCTCACGAGCAGTACTTC CASSSQGAHEQYF
TRBD1 TRBJ1-1 . TRBV11-1 TGTGCCAGCAGCTTAGGGGGACAGAGCCTCCAAGCTTTCTTT CASSLGGQSLQAFF
. TRBJ1-5 . TRBV6-1 TGTGCCAGCACCCCTTCGATGATGAGCAATCAGCCCCAGCATTTT CASTPSMMSNQPQHF
. TRBJ1-4 . TRBV21-1 TGTGCCAGCAGGGGGACAGGTTGGAGTGAAAAACTGTTTTTT CASRGTGWSEKLFF
. TRBJ1-6 . TRBV27 TGTGCCAGCAGTCCTTGGGCTGGGGATTCACCCCTCCACTTT CASSPWAGDSPLHF
. TRBJ1-5 . TRBV19 TGTGCCAGTAGTACAACCGGGTCCAGCCATCAGCCCCAGCATTTT CASSTTGSSHQPQHF
. TRBJ1-1 . TRBV18 TGTGCCAGCTCACCAGGACAGACGAAGAACACTGAAGCTTTCTTT CASSPGQTKNTEAFF
TRBD2 TRBJ2-1 . TRBV4-1 TGCGCCAGCAGCCAACTTTCGACTAGCGGTGGCCATGAGCAGTTCTTC CASSQLSTSGGHEQFF
. TRBJ2-3 . TRBV2 TGTGCCAGCCGCCTCTTACCTAACACAGATACGCAGTATTTT CASRLLPNTDTQYF
. TRBJ2-5 once TRBV5-8 TGTGCCAGCAGCTTGGGTCTCGATACCCAGTACTTC CASSLGLDTQYF
. TRBJ1-5 . TRBV28 TGTGCCAGCCTTTCCCCGACCCCGGGTCTGTGGGTCCAGCATTTT CASLSPTPGLWVQHF
TRBD2 TRBJ2-1 . TRBV5-1 TGCGCCTCCAGCCCCGGGACTAGCGTCTACAATGAGCAGTTCTTC CASSPGTSVYNEQFF
. TRBJ1-4 . TRBV30 TGTGCCTGGGGTCGACTTACCTCTAATGAAAAACTGTTTTTT CAWGRLTSNEKLFF
TRBD1 TRBJ2-3 . TRBV5-6 TGTGCCAGCAGCTTGGATAGACAGGGGGCAACAGATACGCAGTATTTT CASSLDRQGATDTQYF
. TRBJ1-2 . TRBV4-2 TGTGCCAGCAGCCAAGAGAGGTATGGCTACACCTTC CASSQERYGYTF